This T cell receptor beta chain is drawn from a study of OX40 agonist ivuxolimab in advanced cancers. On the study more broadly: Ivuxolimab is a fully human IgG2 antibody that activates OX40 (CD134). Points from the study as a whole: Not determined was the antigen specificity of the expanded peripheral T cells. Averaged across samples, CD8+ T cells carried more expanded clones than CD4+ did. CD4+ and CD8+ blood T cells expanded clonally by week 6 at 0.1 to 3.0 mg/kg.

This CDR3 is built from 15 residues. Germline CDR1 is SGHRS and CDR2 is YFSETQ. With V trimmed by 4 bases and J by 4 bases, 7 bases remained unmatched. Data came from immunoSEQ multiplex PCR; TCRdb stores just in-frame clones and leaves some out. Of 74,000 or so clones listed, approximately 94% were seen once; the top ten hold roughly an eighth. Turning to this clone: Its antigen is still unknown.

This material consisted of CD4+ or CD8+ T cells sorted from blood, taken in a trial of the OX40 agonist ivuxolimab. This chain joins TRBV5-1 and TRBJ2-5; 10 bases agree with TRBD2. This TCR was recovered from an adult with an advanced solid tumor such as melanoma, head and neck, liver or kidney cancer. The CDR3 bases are TGCGCCAGCAGCGCACTAGCGGGACCCACAGAGACCCAGTACTTC. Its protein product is CASSALAGPTETQYF.